There are a few counts of the clone carrying this T cell receptor beta chain. This record comes from a study of blood T cells in healthy people across ages. The length of the CDR3 is 16 residues. Germline CDR1 reads SNHLY; CDR2 reads FYNNEI. The trim removed 4 bases at V and 3 bases at J, leaving 10 bases unmatched. Using a J-beta primer mix together with a sample-barcoded 5' primer, a second PCR was run for about 6 to 11 cycles. Each CDR3 protein is one row after TCRdb ran MiXCR on the 5' RACE reads. The sample lists 550,000 to 750,000 distinct CDR3 sequences, roughly 21% occurring once. Sequenced input: blood. This TCR derives from a man in his 70s in good health. The chain couples TRBV2 to TRBJ2-7; 9 bases map to TRBD1. The CDR3 nucleotides are TGTGCCAGCAGTGGTGGACAGGGGATACTAGACTACGAGCAGTACTTC. Translating it yields CASSGGQGILDYEQYF.